These 17 T cell receptor beta chains originate from one sample sequenced in a study of radiation and T cells in renal cell carcinoma. As for time point: blood 2 weeks post-SBRT. Stated treatment: 15 Gy SBRT to primary tumor, nephrectomy 4 weeks later. Assay: immunoSEQ multiplex PCR; the TCRdb copy retains only in-frame clones and omits some. The sample has 70,000 to 80,000 clones; 70% to 90% are singletons. The specimen was blood, collected from a patient whose treatment included radiotherapy and nephrectomy. These receptors all come from a woman aged 45-65 years with renal cell carcinoma.

Note on this clone: The junction departs from germline at one end; a sequencing error may be responsible. The chain recombines TRBV10-3 with TRBJ1-6, with D uncertain. Looked up from germline, CDR1 is ENHRY and CDR2 is SYGVKD. The CDR3 runs 13 residues. The CDR3 nucleotides are TGTGCCATCAGTGAGTCCAGTCCTTCAGCCCTCCACTTT. It encodes CAISESSPSALHF.

The chain combines TRBV27 with TRBJ1-1; 8 positions match TRBD1. Germline lookup yields CDR1 MNHEY and CDR2 SMNVEV (reference sequence). This CDR3 region has 14 residues. With 5 bases clipped from V and 1 base from J, the junction kept 3 bases outside the gene matches. In DNA, the CDR3 is TGTGCCAGCAGTCAGGACAGGGAGAACACTGAAGCTTTCTTT. Encoded protein: CASSQDRENTEAFF.

This chain connects TRBV6-5 to TRBJ2-7, with D perhaps TRBD1 (5 bases). Germline V gives CDR1 MNHEY, CDR2 SVGAGI. Trimming shortened V by 1 base and J by 3 bases, and 13 bases separated the two germline ends. The CDR3 is 15 residues long. The DNA of the CDR3 is TGTGCCAGCAGTTACTTGGCAGGGTTGGACTACGAGCAGTACTTC. Translated, it gives CASSYLAGLDYEQYF.

This chain joins TRBV9 and TRBJ2-2, with 10 bases that match TRBD2. The CDR3 runs 15 residues. J gave up 3 bases and V 3 bases, and 2 bases lay outside the gene matches. The germline CDR1 and CDR2 sequences are SGDLS and YYNGEE. The CDR3: CASSERGGHTGELFF. CDR3 DNA sequence: TGTGCCAGCAGCGAGCGGGGGGGCCACACCGGGGAGCTGTTTTTT. The variable domain in full, completed from reference TRBV9 and TRBJ2-2, reads DSGVTQTPKHLITATGQRVTLRCSPRSGDLSVYWYQQSLDQGLQFLIQYYNGEERAKGNILERFSAQQFPDLHSELNLSSLELGDSALYFCASSERGGHTGELFFGEGSRLTVL.

This clone showed up just a few times. The gene calls are TRBV19 and TRBJ1-2; D may be TRBD1 (5 bases). From germline, CDR1 is LNHDA and CDR2 SQIVND (reference sequence). The CDR3 has 11 amino acids. V was clipped by 5 bases and J by 7 bases, with 8 bases between them. The CDR3 region is CASSPGSGYTF. The CDR3 nucleotides are TGTGCCAGTAGTCCAGGGAGTGGCTACACCTTC.

V usage is TRBV28 and J usage is TRBJ2-7; D not resolved. The CDR3 length is 12 residues. Germline values: CDR1 MDHEN, CDR2 SYDVKM. The V end lost 2 bases, the J end lost 4 bases, and 6 bases lay between the germline ends. The CDR3 protein is CASSLGWYEQYF. CDR3 sequence (DNA): TGTGCCAGCAGTTTAGGGTGGTACGAGCAGTACTTC.

V is TRBV5-1 and J is TRBJ1-1; no reliable D call. Trimming cost V 3 bases and J 3 bases, with 9 bases left between them. CDR3 size: 13 residues. CDR1 and CDR2 from the germline V gene are SGHRS and YFSETQ. The CDR3 DNA sequence: TGCGCCAGCAGCTCCCGGGTAGACACTGAAGCTTTCTTT. Translation: CASSSRVDTEAFF.

The rearrangement uses TRBV6-5 and TRBJ2-3, with TRBD2 as a possible D gene (6 bases). The CDR3 sequence is 14 residues long. Germline assignment: CDR1 MNHEY and CDR2 SVGAGI. Trimming left V 6 bases short and J 1 base short, with 11 bases between. CDR3: CASRPGLGTDTQYF. The DNA of the CDR3 is TGTGCCAGCAGACCGGGACTCGGCACAGATACGCAGTATTTT.

This clone has only a few counts. The rearrangement uses TRBV19 and TRBJ1-1; D ambiguous. Between the trimmed V and J ends, which lost 3 bases and 1 base, there was a span of 6 bases. The CDR3 covers 13 residues. From germline, CDR1 is LNHDA and CDR2 SQIVND (reference sequence). The CDR3 bases are TGTGCCAGTAGTATTCTGAGGAACACTGAAGCTTTCTTT. Protein: CASSILRNTEAFF.

The chain links TRBV5-1 to TRBJ2-5; D is undetermined. From germline, CDR1 is SGHRS and CDR2 YFSETQ. The CDR3 loop spans 12 amino acids. Trimming left V 1 base short and J 4 bases short, with 5 bases between. The CDR3 DNA follows: TGCGCCAGCAGCTTGATCCGAGAGACCCAGTACTTC. Translated: CASSLIRETQYF.

The chain has TRBV7-9 and TRBJ2-7; perhaps TRBD2 as D (6 bases). CDR3 length equals 18 residues. Trimming shortened V by 3 bases and J by 1 base, and 22 bases separated the two germline ends. Germline V CDR1 and CDR2: SEHNR, FQNEAQ (reference sequence). The DNA for the CDR3 is TGTGCCAGCAGCTTTGAGGGTTTTGGAGGGCGCCTTTCCTACGAGCAGTACTTC. This gives the protein CASSFEGFGGRLSYEQYF.

The chain recombines TRBV25-1 with TRBJ2-5; 7 bases agree with TRBD2. The germline CDR1 and CDR2 sequences are MGHDK and SYGVNS. Trimming removed 4 bases from V and 5 bases from J; junction bases left unmatched: 4. This CDR3 has 13 residues. The chain's CDR3 is CASSVGGSETQYF. CDR3 nucleotides: TGTGCCAGCAGTGTGGGGGGGTCCGAGACCCAGTACTTC. The whole variable domain, remainder taken from reference TRBV25-1 and TRBJ2-5, is EADIYQTPRYLVIGTGKKITLECSQTMGHDKMYWYQQDPGMELHLIHYSYGVNSTEKGDLSSESTVSRIRTEHFPLTLESARPSHTSQYLCASSVGGSETQYFGPGTRLLVL.

This chain links TRBV7-8 with TRBJ1-3; no definite D call. V was shortened by 6 bases and J by 0 bases, with 3 bases between the two germline ends. Germline assignment: CDR1 SGHVS and CDR2 FQNEAQ. The CDR3 is 12 amino acids. In DNA, the CDR3 is TGTGCCAGCAGTCGCTCTGGAAACACCATATATTTT. It is translated as CASSRSGNTIYF.

The genes are TRBV6-1 and TRBJ2-1; TRBD2 aligns across 9 bases. CDR1 is MNHNS, CDR2 SASEGT, per germline. The CDR3 has 11 residues. CDR3 in amino acids: CNIAGVQEQFF. DNA for the CDR3: TGTAATATAGCGGGGGTTCAAGAGCAGTTCTTC.

V and J are TRBV27 and TRBJ2-5; D remains ambiguous. The V end was cut by 6 bases, the J end by 0 bases, with 17 bases between. CDR3 size: 16 residues. Germline V gives CDR1 MNHEY, CDR2 SMNVEV (reference sequence). For the CDR3, the DNA is TGTGCCAGCAGCCCAAACCCCTTTACAGACCAAGAGACCCAGTACTTC. As protein: CASSPNPFTDQETQYF.

This chain links TRBV28 with TRBJ2-7, with unresolved D. Per the germline V gene, CDR1 is MDHEN and CDR2 is SYDVKM. The CDR3 spans 15 residues. Trimming removed 7 bases at V and 0 bases at J, with 16 bases between. CDR3 sequence reads: CASIPLRASSYEQYF. DNA of the CDR3: TGTGCCAGCATCCCTTTACGGGCCTCCTCCTACGAGCAGTACTTC.

The chain joins TRBV28 to TRBJ1-2, with 9 bases that match TRBD1. Trimming cost V 5 bases and J 4 bases; bases outside gene matches: 5. CDR1 and CDR2 from the germline V gene are MDHEN and SYDVKM. The CDR3 is 14 amino acids. CDR3 region: CASSTGGAGYGYTF. In DNA, the CDR3 is TGTGCCAGCAGTACAGGGGGCGCAGGCTATGGCTACACCTTC.